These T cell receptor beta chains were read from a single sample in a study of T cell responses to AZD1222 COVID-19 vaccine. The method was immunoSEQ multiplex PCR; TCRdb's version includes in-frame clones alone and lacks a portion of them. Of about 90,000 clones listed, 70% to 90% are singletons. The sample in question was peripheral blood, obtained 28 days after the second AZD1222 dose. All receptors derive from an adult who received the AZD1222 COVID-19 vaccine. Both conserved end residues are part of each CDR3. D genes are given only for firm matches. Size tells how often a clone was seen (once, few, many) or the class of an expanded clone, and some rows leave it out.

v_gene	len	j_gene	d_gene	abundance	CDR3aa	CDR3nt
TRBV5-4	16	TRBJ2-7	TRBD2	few	CASSRPASGGSHEQYF	TGTGCCAGCAGCCGGCCAGCTAGCGGCGGGTCCCACGAGCAGTACTTC
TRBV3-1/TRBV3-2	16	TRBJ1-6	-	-	CASSQVGQNYNSPLHF	TGTGCCAGCAGCCAAGTGGGGCAGAATTATAATTCACCCCTCCACTTT
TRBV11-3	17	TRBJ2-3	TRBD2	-	CASSPGNRGGPTDTQYF	TGTGCCAGCAGCCCTGGCAACCGGGGGGGGCCCACAGATACGCAGTATTTT
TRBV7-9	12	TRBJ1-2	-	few	CASSPNNYGYTF	TGTGCCAGCAGCCCCAATAACTATGGCTACACCTTC
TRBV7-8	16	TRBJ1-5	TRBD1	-	CASSRGTGGLNQPQHF	TGTGCCAGCAGCCGGGGGACAGGGGGCCTCAATCAGCCCCAGCATTTT
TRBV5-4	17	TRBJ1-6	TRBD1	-	CASSLAGTGDFNSPLHF	TGTGCCAGCAGCTTGGCCGGGACAGGGGATTTTAATTCACCCCTCCACTTT
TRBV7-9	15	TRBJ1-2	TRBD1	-	CASSPPGQGSYGYTF	TGTGCCAGCAGCCCACCGGGACAGGGAAGCTATGGCTACACCTTC
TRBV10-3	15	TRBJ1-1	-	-	CAISESQDLNTEAFF	TGTGCCATCAGTGAGTCGCAGGATTTGAACACTGAAGCTTTCTTT
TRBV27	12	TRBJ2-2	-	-	CASSLLGRELFF	TGTGCCAGCAGTTTATTGGGCCGGGAGCTGTTTTTT
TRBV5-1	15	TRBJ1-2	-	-	CASRNAGTQVNGYTF	TGCGCCAGCCGAAACGCCGGGACTCAAGTTAATGGCTACACCTTC
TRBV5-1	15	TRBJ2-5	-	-	CASSREAQRQETQYF	TGCGCCAGCAGCCGAGAGGCTCAGCGTCAAGAGACCCAGTACTTC
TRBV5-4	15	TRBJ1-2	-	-	CASSPEGTGNYGYTF	TGTGCCAGCAGCCCCGAAGGAACAGGGAACTATGGCTACACCTTC
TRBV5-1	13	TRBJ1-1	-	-	CASSSREGTEAFF	TGCGCCAGCAGCAGCCGGGAGGGGACTGAAGCTTTCTTT
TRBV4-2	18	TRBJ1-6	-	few	CASSQEPVTNLNNSPLHF	TGTGCCAGCAGCCAAGAGCCGGTCACCAACTTGAATAATTCACCCCTCCACTTT
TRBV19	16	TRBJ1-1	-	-	CASSIGRAATNTEAFF	TGTGCCAGTAGTATAGGGCGGGCGGCAACGAACACTGAAGCTTTCTTT
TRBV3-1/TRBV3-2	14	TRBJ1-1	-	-	CASSQATGGTEAFF	TGTGCCAGCAGCCAAGCGACGGGAGGGACTGAAGCTTTCTTT
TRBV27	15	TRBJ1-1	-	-	CASSNPTRGAKQAFF	TGTGCCAGCAGTAACCCCACTCGGGGGGCGAAACAAGCTTTCTTT
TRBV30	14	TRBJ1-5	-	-	CAWSGQFSNQPQHF	TGTGCCTGGAGTGGACAGTTTAGCAATCAGCCCCAGCATTTT
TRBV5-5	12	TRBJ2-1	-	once	CASSFSDSEQFF	TGTGCCAGCAGCTTCAGCGATAGTGAGCAGTTCTTC
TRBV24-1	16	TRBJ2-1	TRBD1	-	CATSDYRTGNHNEQFF	TGTGCCACCAGTGACTATCGGACAGGGAACCACAATGAGCAGTTCTTC
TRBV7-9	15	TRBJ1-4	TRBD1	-	CASSTDRGTNEKLFF	TGTGCCAGCAGCACGGACAGGGGAACTAATGAAAAACTGTTTTTT
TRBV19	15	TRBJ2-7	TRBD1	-	CASSSPGTGIEEQYF	TGTGCCAGTAGTTCACCCGGGACAGGGATCGAGGAGCAGTACTTC
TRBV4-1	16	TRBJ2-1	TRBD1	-	CASSQGRDRAYNEQFF	TGCGCCAGCAGCCAAGGTCGGGACAGGGCATACAATGAGCAGTTCTTC
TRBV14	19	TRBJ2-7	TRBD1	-	CASSPTRLAQGAWGYEQYF	TGTGCCAGCAGCCCTACCCGGCTCGCACAGGGGGCCTGGGGCTACGAGCAGTACTTC
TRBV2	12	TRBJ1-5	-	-	CASSRQNQPQHF	TGTGCCAGCAGTAGGCAGAATCAGCCCCAGCATTTT
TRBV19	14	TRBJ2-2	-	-	CASSRSAATGELFF	TGTGCCAGTAGTAGGTCGGCGGCTACCGGGGAGCTGTTTTTT
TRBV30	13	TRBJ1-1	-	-	CAWSPSFSTEAFF	TGTGCCTGGAGTCCAAGTTTTAGCACTGAAGCTTTCTTT
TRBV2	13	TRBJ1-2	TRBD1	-	CASTWDSDYGYTF	TGTGCCAGCACCTGGGACAGTGACTATGGCTACACCTTC
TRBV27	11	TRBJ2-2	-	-	CASTGAGELFF	TGTGCCAGCACGGGGGCGGGGGAGCTGTTTTTT
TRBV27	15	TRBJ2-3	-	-	CASSSQAGRTDTQYF	TGTGCCAGCAGTTCCCAAGCGGGTCGCACAGATACGCAGTATTTT
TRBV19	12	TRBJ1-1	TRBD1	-	CASRDSNTEAFF	TGTGCCAGCCGGGACAGCAACACTGAAGCTTTCTTT
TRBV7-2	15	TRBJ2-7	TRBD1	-	CASSLAPGGPYEQYF	TGTGCCAGCAGCTTAGCCCCAGGGGGTCCCTACGAGCAGTACTTC
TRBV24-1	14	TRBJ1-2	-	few	CATSDSGSNYGYTF	TGTGCCACCAGTGACTCAGGGTCCAACTATGGCTACACCTTC